The table lists the clone carrying this T cell receptor beta chain with many counts. Its antigen is not known. From the RT-PCR reads, TCRdb called clonotypes with MiXCR, one entry per CDR3 protein. The sample yields about 480,000 distinct CDR3 sequences, over 10% seen once. The data were taken from a study of response to subunit inactivated influenza vaccine. The study, taken as a whole, reports: Every seasonal influenza vaccination brings in few new T cells, the authors suggested.

The CDR3 runs 13 residues. The V end was cut by 3 bases, the J end by 1 base, with 6 bases between. The TCR originated in a man in his fifties or sixties who received an inactivated influenza vaccine. The input for sequencing was PBMCs from blood, taken 40 to 50 days after vaccination. The chain employs TRBV12-3 or TRBV12-4 and TRBJ1-1; D is ambiguous. The chain's CDR3 is CASSLGENTEAFF. The CDR3 nucleotides read TGTGCCAGCAGTTTGGGTGAGAACACTGAAGCTTTCTTT.